Listed below are T cell receptor beta chains from one sample, sequenced in a study of somatic mutations in cytotoxic T cells in rheumatoid arthritis. Here immunoSEQ multiplex PCR was the method, and the copy in TCRdb shows in-frame clones only, minus some. The sample contains about 25,000 clones, roughly 80% of which appear only once. Material: CD8+ T cells sorted from blood. These receptors all come from a woman younger than 30 in good health. Each CDR3 is given with its conserved first and last residue. The D gene is left open where the match is weak. Part of the rows lack a size; the others show once, few, many or a class for expanded clones.

size	D	V	J	CDR3	DNA
NA	TRBD1	TRBV11-2	TRBJ1-2	CASSLTPSTGDGYTF	TGTGCCAGCAGCTTAACCCCCTCGACAGGGGACGGCTACACCTTC
NA	TRBD2	TRBV2	TRBJ2-1	CASRITSGRNNEQFF	TGTGCCAGCAGGATAACTAGCGGGAGGAACAATGAGCAGTTCTTC
NA	NA	TRBV7-2	TRBJ1-1	CASSSFVGRDTEAFF	TGTGCCAGCAGCTCCTTCGTTGGGAGGGACACTGAAGCTTTCTTT
NA	NA	TRBV7-9	TRBJ1-1	CASSLAKFGQYTEAFF	TGTGCCAGCAGCTTAGCGAAGTTCGGACAGTACACTGAAGCTTTCTTT
NA	TRBD2	TRBV7-6	TRBJ2-5	CASSSLAGGQGTQYF	TGTGCCAGCAGCTCACTAGCGGGAGGACAGGGGACCCAGTACTTC
NA	TRBD1	TRBV11-2	TRBJ2-7	CASSPTRTGTYEQYF	TGTGCCAGCAGCCCTACCCGGACAGGTACCTACGAGCAGTACTTC
NA	NA	TRBV4-1	TRBJ2-7	CASSQGRDPGEQYF	TGCGCCAGCAGCCAAGGGAGGGACCCGGGAGAGCAGTACTTC
once	NA	TRBV28	TRBJ1-3	CASSLLWENTIYF	TGTGCCAGCAGTTTGTTGTGGGAAAACACCATATATTTT
NA	NA	TRBV28	TRBJ2-5	CASSFPPRASQETQYF	TGTGCCAGCAGTTTCCCTCCCAGGGCTAGCCAAGAGACCCAGTACTTC
few	NA	TRBV7-2	TRBJ1-5	CASSFLKRSNQPQHF	TGTGCCAGCAGCTTTTTAAAAAGGAGCAATCAGCCCCAGCATTTT
NA	TRBD1	TRBV27	TRBJ1-5	CASSLMAGGDQPQHF	TGTGCCAGCAGTTTAATGGCAGGGGGGGATCAGCCCCAGCATTTT
NA	TRBD2	TRBV7-9	TRBJ2-1	CASSPGTSGSASYNEQFF	TGTGCCAGCAGCCCTGGGACTAGCGGGAGCGCATCCTACAATGAGCAGTTCTTC
NA	NA	TRBV28	TRBJ2-1	CASSLDGSGGNNEQFF	TGTGCCAGCAGTCTGGACGGGTCTGGCGGTAACAATGAGCAGTTCTTC
NA	NA	TRBV9	TRBJ2-1	CASSVVRGDEQFF	TGTGCCAGCAGCGTAGTGAGGGGCGATGAGCAGTTCTTC
once	NA	TRBV28	TRBJ2-7	CASSRSGVTYEQYF	TGTGCCAGCAGTCGCTCCGGGGTTACCTACGAGCAGTACTTC
NA	NA	TRBV7-9	TRBJ2-3	CASSLSGNTQYF	TGTGCCAGCAGCTTAAGTGGAAATACGCAGTATTTT
NA	TRBD1	TRBV7-9	TRBJ2-3	CASSYKTGLPTDTQYF	TGTGCCAGCAGCTATAAGACAGGGCTCCCGACAGATACGCAGTATTTT
NA	TRBD1	TRBV10-1	TRBJ2-3	CASSAIFPVGTETDTQYF	TGCGCCAGCAGTGCGATCTTTCCGGTCGGGACAGAAACAGATACGCAGTATTTT
NA	TRBD2	TRBV29-1	TRBJ2-7	CSVLTSGRAEQYF	TGCAGCGTCCTGACTAGCGGGAGGGCCGAGCAGTACTTC
NA	NA	TRBV27	TRBJ2-7	CASSSLLRAAYEQYF	TGTGCCAGCAGTTCCCTCCTGCGGGCCGCCTACGAGCAGTACTTC
NA	TRBD1	TRBV7-9	TRBJ1-4	CASSLRAGQGNEKLFF	TGTGCCAGCAGCTTAAGAGCGGGACAGGGAAATGAAAAACTGTTTTTT
NA	NA	TRBV7-9	TRBJ2-5	CASSLRDRGIQETQYF	TGTGCCAGCAGCTTGAGGGATCGCGGTATTCAAGAGACCCAGTACTTC
NA	NA	TRBV11-2	TRBJ1-4	CASSRGQANEKLFF	TGTGCCAGCAGCAGGGGCCAGGCTAATGAAAAACTGTTTTTT
NA	TRBD2	TRBV29-1	TRBJ2-5	CSVRPRGGQETQYF	TGCAGCGTGAGGCCGCGGGGGGGACAAGAGACCCAGTACTTC
NA	TRBD1	TRBV4-2	TRBJ1-2	CASSQGQGYGYTF	TGTGCCAGCAGCCAAGGACAGGGTTATGGCTACACCTTC
NA	NA	TRBV9	TRBJ1-2	CASSPLGDIGGYTF	TGTGCCAGCAGCCCCCTTGGGGACATAGGAGGCTACACCTTC
NA	NA	TRBV18	TRBJ2-1	CASSPGDLASNEQFF	TGTGCCAGCTCACCCGGCGATTTAGCTTCCAATGAGCAGTTCTTC
NA	NA	TRBV28	TRBJ2-3	CASSSTPQPSTDTQYF	TGTGCCAGCAGTTCTACGCCCCAACCGTCCACAGATACGCAGTATTTT
NA	NA	TRBV6-1	TRBJ1-1	CASSAWDGSGEAFF	TGTGCCAGCAGTGCCTGGGACGGTAGCGGTGAAGCTTTCTTT
NA	NA	TRBV9	TRBJ2-1	CASSVDLGVLLFF	TGTGCCAGCAGCGTAGATCTAGGGGTCCTGCTGTTCTTC
NA	NA	TRBV6-5	TRBJ1-3	CASSYGGTGNTIYF	TGTGCCAGCAGTTACGGAGGGACTGGAAACACCATATATTTT
NA	NA	TRBV28	TRBJ1-5	CASSPDEDGLYSNQPQHF	TGTGCCAGCAGCCCCGATGAGGACGGCCTCTATAGCAATCAGCCCCAGCATTTT
few	NA	TRBV18	TRBJ2-7	CASSHSPGNSYEQYF	TGTGCCAGCTCCCATAGCCCCGGGAACTCCTACGAGCAGTACTTC
NA	NA	TRBV28	TRBJ2-1	CASSLWPGSEQFF	TGTGCCAGCAGTTTGTGGCCAGGGAGTGAGCAGTTCTTC
NA	NA	TRBV7-2	TRBJ2-2	CASARTGELFF	TGTGCCAGTGCGAGGACCGGGGAGCTGTTTTTT
NA	NA	TRBV7-9	TRBJ2-7	CASSFGTYEQYF	TGTGCCAGCAGCTTCGGGACCTACGAGCAGTACTTC
NA	TRBD1	TRBV30	TRBJ2-2	CAWSLTDRVAGEPFF	TGTGCCTGGAGCCTAACGGACAGGGTCGCCGGGGAGCCGTTTTTT
NA	NA	TRBV27	TRBJ2-2	CASTGRADTGELFF	TGTGCCAGCACTGGGAGAGCGGACACCGGGGAGCTGTTTTTT
NA	TRBD1	TRBV2	TRBJ1-6	CASREGQYNSPLHF	TGTGCCAGCAGGGAGGGACAGTATAATTCACCCCTCCACTTT
NA	NA	TRBV6-4	TRBJ1-5	CASRPPGRGWNQPQHF	TGTGCCAGCAGACCACCGGGCAGGGGCTGGAATCAGCCCCAGCATTTT
few	NA	TRBV6-6	TRBJ2-7	CASSYPSQADEQYF	TGTGCCAGCAGTTACCCCTCGCAGGCTGACGAGCAGTACTTC
NA	TRBD1	TRBV5-4	TRBJ2-5	CASSPDRGGMETQYF	TGTGCCAGCAGCCCAGACAGGGGCGGAATGGAGACCCAGTACTTC
once	NA	TRBV13	TRBJ2-5	CASRRAGETQYF	TGTGCCAGCCGACGGGCGGGGGAGACCCAGTACTTC
once	NA	TRBV4-1	TRBJ2-1	CASSQGKGFEQFF	TGCGCCAGCAGCCAAGGGAAGGGGTTTGAGCAGTTCTTC
NA	NA	TRBV6-5	TRBJ1-5	CASSQGIYSDQPQHF	TGTGCCAGCAGCCAGGGAATTTACAGCGATCAGCCCCAGCATTTT
few	NA	TRBV4-1	TRBJ1-4	CASSQADIGEKLFF	TGCGCCAGCAGCCAAGCGGACATTGGTGAAAAACTGTTTTTT
NA	NA	TRBV6-5	TRBJ2-2	CASSYSGPGELFF	TGTGCCAGCAGTTACTCAGGGCCCGGGGAGCTGTTTTTT
NA	TRBD2	TRBV10-3	TRBJ2-5	CAISAGTIETQYF	TGTGCCATCAGCGCAGGGACTATCGAGACCCAGTACTTC
NA	NA	TRBV4-1	TRBJ2-5	CASSQGPQAGSEETQYF	TGCGCCAGCAGCCAAGGTCCCCAAGCCGGGTCCGAAGAGACCCAGTACTTC
few	NA	TRBV2	TRBJ1-1	CASSPRVDTEAFF	TGTGCCAGCAGTCCTCGGGTGGACACTGAAGCTTTCTTT
NA	TRBD1	TRBV12-5	TRBJ2-2	CASGLVQGSPGELFF	TGTGCTAGTGGTTTGGTACAGGGGTCTCCCGGGGAGCTGTTTTTT
NA	NA	TRBV27	TRBJ2-2	CASRLGGGELFF	TGTGCCAGCAGGCTAGGGGGCGGGGAGCTGTTTTTT
NA	TRBD2	TRBV27	TRBJ2-7	CASSLWTSGRPYEQYF	TGTGCCAGCAGTTTATGGACTAGCGGGAGACCCTACGAGCAGTACTTC
NA	NA	TRBV4-1	TRBJ2-7	CASSQDPDSADEQYF	TGCGCCAGCAGCCAAGATCCGGACTCGGCGGACGAGCAGTACTTC